This TCR beta chain was recorded in a study of shared clonotypes between healthy human individuals. Regarding the study as a whole: On the whole, naive subsets had larger estimated richness than memory subsets had.

The naive CD8 subset, CD45RO-negative cells positively selected for CCR7, excluded terminally differentiated effector memory CD45RA+ cells. After removal of 2 bases from V and 6 bases from J, the junction contained 3 bases not matched to a gene. Germline CDR1 is MDHEN and CDR2 is SYDVKM. CDR3 length equals 14 residues. Concerning this clone: Its antigen remains unidentified.

Several immunoSEQ plates received, in even portions, the genomic DNA of each subset. Method: immunoSEQ multiplex PCR; TCRdb's copy keeps in-frame clones and lacks some. The sample lists hundreds of thousands of clones, roughly 98% occurring once. The genes are TRBV28 and TRBJ2-2; 7 bases agree with TRBD2. The sample consisted of naive CD8+ T cells sorted from blood. This TCR was recovered from a young man in good health. The CDR3 spells CASSLGLAAGELFF. Here the CDR3 DNA reads TGTGCCAGCAGTTTAGGGCTAGCGGCCGGGGAGCTGTTTTTT.